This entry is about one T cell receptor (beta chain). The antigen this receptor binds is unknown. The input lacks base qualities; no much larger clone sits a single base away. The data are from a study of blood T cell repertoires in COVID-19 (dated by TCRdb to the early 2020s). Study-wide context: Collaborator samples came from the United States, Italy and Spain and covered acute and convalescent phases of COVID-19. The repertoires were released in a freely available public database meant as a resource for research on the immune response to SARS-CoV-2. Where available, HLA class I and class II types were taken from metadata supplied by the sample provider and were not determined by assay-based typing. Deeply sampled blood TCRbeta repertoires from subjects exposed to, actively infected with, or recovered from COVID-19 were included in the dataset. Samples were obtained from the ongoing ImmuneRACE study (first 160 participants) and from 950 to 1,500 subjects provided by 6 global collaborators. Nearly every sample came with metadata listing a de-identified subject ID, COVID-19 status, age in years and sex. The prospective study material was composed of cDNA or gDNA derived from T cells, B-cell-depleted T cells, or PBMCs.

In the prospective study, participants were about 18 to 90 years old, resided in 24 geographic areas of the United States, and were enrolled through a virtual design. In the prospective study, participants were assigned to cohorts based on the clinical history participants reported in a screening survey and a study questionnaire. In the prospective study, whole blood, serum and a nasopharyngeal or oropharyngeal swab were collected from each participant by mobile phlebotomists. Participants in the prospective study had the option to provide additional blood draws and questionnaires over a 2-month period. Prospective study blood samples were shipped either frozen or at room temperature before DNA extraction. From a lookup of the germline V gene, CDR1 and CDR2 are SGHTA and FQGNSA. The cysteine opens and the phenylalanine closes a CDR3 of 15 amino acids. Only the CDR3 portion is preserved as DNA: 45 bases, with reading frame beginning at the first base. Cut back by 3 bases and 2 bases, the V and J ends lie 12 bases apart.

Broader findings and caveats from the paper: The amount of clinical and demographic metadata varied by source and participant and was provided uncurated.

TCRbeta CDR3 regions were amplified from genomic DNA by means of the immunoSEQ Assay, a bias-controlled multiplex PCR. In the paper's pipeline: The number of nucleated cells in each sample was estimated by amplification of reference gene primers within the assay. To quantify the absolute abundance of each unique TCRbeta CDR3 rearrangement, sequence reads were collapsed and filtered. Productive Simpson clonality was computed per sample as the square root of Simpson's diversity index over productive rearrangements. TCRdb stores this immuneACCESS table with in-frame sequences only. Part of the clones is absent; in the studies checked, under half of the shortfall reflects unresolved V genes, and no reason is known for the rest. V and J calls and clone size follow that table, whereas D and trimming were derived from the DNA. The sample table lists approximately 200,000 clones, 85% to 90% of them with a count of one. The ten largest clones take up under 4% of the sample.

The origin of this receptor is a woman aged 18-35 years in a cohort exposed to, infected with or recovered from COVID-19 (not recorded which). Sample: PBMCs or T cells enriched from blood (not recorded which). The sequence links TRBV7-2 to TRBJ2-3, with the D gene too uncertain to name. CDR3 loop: CASSLGDPLTDTQYF. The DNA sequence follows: TGTGCCAGCAGCTTGGGCGACCCACTCACAGATACGCAGTATTTT.